At least ten counts were recorded for the clone carrying this T cell receptor beta chain. TCR beta libraries were made by quantitative 5'-RACE with molecular barcodes. TCRdb passed the 5' RACE reads through MiXCR, listing each CDR3 protein once. The sample holds 120,000 or so distinct CDR3 sequences; around 13% are singletons and the top ten take under 3%. These data are taken from a study of CD8 T cells in ankylosing spondylitis. CDR1 MDHEN and CDR2 SYDVKM come from the germline V gene. The CDR3 has 15 residues. V trimming: 3 bases; J trimming: 3 bases; junction bases outside the gene matches: 7. This TCR was recovered from a female donor with ankylosing spondylitis or in good health (not recorded which). The sample taken for sequencing was blood, either unsorted or a sorted T cell fraction (not recorded which). The chain employs TRBV28 and TRBJ1-2, with 7 bases matching TRBD1. This chain's CDR3 is CASSFLGDRDYGYTF. The CDR3, as DNA: TGTGCCAGCAGTTTTCTTGGGGACAGAGACTATGGCTACACCTTC.